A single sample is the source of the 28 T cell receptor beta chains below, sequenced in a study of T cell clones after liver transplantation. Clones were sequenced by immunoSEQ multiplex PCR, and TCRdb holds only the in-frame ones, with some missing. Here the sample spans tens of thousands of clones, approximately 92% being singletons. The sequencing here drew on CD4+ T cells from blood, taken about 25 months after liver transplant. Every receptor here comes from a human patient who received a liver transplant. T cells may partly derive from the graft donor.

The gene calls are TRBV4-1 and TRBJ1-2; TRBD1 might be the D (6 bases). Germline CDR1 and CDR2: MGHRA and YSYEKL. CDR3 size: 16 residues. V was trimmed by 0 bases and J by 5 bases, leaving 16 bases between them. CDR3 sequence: CASSQDPTGKRYGYTF. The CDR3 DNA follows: TGCGCCAGCAGCCAAGATCCCACAGGGAAACGTTATGGCTACACCTTC.

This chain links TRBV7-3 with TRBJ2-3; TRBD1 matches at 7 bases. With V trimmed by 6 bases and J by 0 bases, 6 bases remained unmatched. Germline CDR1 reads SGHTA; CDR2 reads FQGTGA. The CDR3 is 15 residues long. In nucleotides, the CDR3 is TGTGCCAGCAGACAACAGGGACAGAGCACAGATACGCAGTATTTT. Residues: CASRQQGQSTDTQYF. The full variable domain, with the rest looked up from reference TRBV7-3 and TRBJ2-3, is GAGVSQTPSNKVTEKGKYVELRCDPISGHTALYWYRQSLGQGPEFLIYFQGTGAADDSGLPNDRFFAVRPEGSVSTLKIQRTERGDSAVYLCASRQQGQSTDTQYFGPGTRLTVL.

In nucleotides, the CDR3 is TGTGCCAGCAGTTTCCGGTCCTCTCTTGGCAATGAGCAGTTCTTC. Amino acids: CASSFRSSLGNEQFF. The chain employs TRBV27 and TRBJ2-1; no clear D. CDR1 is MNHEY and CDR2 is SMNVEV in the germline V gene (reference sequence). This CDR3 spans 15 amino acids. Trimming cost V 3 bases and J 6 bases, with 15 bases left between them.

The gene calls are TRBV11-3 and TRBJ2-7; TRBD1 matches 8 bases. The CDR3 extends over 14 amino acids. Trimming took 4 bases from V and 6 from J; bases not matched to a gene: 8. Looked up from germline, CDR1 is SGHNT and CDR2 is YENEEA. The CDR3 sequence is CASSSQGASGEQYF. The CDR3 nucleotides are TGTGCCAGCAGCTCCCAGGGGGCTAGTGGCGAGCAGTACTTC.

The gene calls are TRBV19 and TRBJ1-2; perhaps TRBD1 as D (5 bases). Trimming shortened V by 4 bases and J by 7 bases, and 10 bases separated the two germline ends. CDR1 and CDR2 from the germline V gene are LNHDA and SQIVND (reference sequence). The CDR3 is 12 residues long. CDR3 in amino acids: CASSTGLGGYTF. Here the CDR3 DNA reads TGTGCCAGTAGTACAGGGTTGGGTGGCTACACCTTC. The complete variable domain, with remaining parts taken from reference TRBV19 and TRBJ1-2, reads DGGITQSPKYLFRKEGQNVTLSCEQNLNHDAMYWYRQDPGQGLRLIYYSQIVNDFQKGDIAEGYSVSREKKESFPLTVTSAQKNPTAFYLCASSTGLGGYTFGSGTRLTVV.

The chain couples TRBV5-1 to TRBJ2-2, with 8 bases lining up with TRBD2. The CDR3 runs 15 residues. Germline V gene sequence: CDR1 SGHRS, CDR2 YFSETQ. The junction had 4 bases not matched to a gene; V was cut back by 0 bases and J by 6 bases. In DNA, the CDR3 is TGCGCCAGCAGCTTGGCAGCGGGACTAGCCGGGGAGCTGTTTTTT. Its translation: CASSLAAGLAGELFF.

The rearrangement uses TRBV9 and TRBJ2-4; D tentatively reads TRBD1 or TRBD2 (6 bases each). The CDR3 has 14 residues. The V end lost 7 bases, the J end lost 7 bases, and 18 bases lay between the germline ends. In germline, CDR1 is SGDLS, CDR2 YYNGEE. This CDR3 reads CASGGGSKWNIQYF. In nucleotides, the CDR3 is TGTGCCAGCGGAGGGGGTAGTAAGTGGAACATTCAGTACTTC.

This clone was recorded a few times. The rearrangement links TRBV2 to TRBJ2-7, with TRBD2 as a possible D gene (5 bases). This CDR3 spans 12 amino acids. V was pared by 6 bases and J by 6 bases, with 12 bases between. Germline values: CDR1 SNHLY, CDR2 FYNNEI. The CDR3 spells CASSLLVTEQYF. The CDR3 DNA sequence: TGTGCCAGCAGCTTACTAGTTACCGAGCAGTACTTC.

The CDR3 nucleotides are TGCGCCAGCAGTGGCCGGGACGCCTACAATGAGCAGTTCTTC. As protein: CASSGRDAYNEQFF. The chain joins TRBV23-1 to TRBJ2-1; the D gene could be TRBD1 or TRBD2 (5 bases each). TRBV23-1 carries the ORF label, with uncertain function. The V gene lost 5 bases and the J gene lost 2 bases, with 10 bases spanning the gap. The CDR3 sequence is 14 residues long.

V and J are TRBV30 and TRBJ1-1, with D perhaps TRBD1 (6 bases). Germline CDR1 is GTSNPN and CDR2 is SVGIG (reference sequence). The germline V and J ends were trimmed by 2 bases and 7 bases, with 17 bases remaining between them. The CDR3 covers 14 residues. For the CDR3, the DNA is TGTGCCTGGAGTAGGGACATTAGGGGGGATGAAGCTTTCTTT. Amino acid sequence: CAWSRDIRGDEAFF.

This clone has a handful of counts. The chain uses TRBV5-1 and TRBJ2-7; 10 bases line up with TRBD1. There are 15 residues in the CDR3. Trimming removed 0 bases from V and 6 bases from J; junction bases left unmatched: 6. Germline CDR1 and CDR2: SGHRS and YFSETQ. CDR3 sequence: CASSLAATGGFEQYF. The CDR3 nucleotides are TGCGCCAGCAGCTTGGCCGCGACAGGGGGCTTCGAGCAGTACTTC.

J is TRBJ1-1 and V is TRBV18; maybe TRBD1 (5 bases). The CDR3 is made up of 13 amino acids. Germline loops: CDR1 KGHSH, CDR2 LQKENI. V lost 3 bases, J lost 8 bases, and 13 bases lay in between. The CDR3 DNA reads TGTGCCAGCTCACCGGGGGAGCAAAGAGAAGCTTTCTTT. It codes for CASSPGEQREAFF.

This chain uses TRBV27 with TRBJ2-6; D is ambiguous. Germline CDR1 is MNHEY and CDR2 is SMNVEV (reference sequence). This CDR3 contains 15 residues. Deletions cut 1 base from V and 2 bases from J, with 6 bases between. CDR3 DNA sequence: TGTGCCAGCAGTTTATATGGTACTGGGGCCAACGTCCTGACTTTC. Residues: CASSLYGTGANVLTF.

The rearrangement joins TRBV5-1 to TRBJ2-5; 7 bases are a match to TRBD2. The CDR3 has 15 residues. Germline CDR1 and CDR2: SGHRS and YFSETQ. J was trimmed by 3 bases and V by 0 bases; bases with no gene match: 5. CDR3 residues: CASSLAGTTEETQYF. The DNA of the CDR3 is TGCGCCAGCAGCTTGGCCGGGACTACCGAAGAGACCCAGTACTTC.

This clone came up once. CDR3 sequence (DNA): TGCGCCAGCAGCCAAGTGGGGAAAGAGACCCAGTACTTC. It translates to CASSQVGKETQYF. The J gene is TRBJ2-5, the V gene TRBV4-1; no definite D call. V was cut by 1 base and J by 3 bases, with 6 bases left in between. The CDR3 is 13 amino acids. Germline CDR1 and CDR2: MGHRA and YSYEKL.

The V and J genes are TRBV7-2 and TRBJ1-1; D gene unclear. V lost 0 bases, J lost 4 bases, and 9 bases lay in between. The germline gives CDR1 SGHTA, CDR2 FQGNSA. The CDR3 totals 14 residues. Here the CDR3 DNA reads TGTGCCAGCAGCTTAGCGTGGGAAGGCACTGAAGCTTTCTTT. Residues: CASSLAWEGTEAFF.

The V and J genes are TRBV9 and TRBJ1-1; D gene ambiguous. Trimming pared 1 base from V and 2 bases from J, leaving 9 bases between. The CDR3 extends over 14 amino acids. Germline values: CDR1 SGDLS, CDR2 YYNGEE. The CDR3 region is CASSVTTSNTEAFF. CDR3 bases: TGTGCCAGCAGCGTAACAACGAGTAACACTGAAGCTTTCTTT.

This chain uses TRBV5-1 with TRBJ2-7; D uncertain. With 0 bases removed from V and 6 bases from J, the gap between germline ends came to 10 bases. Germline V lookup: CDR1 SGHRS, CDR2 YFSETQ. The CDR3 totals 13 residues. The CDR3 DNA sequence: TGCGCCAGCAGCTTGGAGTCGGAGAGCGAGCAGTACTTC. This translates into CASSLESESEQYF.

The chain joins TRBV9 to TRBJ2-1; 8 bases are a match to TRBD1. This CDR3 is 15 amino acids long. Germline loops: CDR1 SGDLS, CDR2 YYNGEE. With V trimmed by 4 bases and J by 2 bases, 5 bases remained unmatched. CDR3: CASSPTGVPYNEQFF. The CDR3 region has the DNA TGTGCCAGCAGCCCGACAGGGGTCCCCTACAATGAGCAGTTCTTC.

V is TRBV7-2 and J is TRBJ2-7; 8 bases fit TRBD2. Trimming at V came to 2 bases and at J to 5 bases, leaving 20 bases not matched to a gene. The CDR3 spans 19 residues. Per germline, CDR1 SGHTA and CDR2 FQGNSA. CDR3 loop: CASSLLQGRAGGIKNEQYF. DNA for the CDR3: TGTGCCAGCAGCTTACTACAGGGTAGGGCGGGAGGAATTAAGAACGAGCAGTACTTC.

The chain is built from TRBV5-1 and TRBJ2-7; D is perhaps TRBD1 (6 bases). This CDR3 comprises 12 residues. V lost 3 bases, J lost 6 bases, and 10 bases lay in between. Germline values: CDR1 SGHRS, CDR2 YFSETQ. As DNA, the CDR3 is TGCGCCAGCAGCTACGAGGGGGTCGAGCAGTACTTC. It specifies CASSYEGVEQYF.

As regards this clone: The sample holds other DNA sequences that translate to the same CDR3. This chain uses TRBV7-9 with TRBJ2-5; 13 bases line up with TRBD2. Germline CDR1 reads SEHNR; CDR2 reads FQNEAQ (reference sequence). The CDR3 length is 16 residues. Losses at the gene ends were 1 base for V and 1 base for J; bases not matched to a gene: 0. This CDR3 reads CASSLGLAGGQETQYF. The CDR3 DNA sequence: TGTGCCAGCAGCTTAGGACTAGCGGGAGGCCAAGAGACCCAGTACTTC. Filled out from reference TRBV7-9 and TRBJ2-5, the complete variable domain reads DTGVSQNPRHKITKRGQNVTFRCDPISEHNRLYWYRQTLGQGPEFLTYFQNEAQLEKSRLLSDRFSAERPKGSFSTLEIQRTEQGDSAMYLCASSLGLAGGQETQYFGPGTRLLVL.

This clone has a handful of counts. This CDR3 reads CASSRDGRLAGNEQFF. In DNA, the CDR3 is TGTGCCAGCAGTCGGGACGGCAGACTAGCTGGCAATGAGCAGTTCTTC. V and J are TRBV27 and TRBJ2-1, with TRBD2 matching over 7 bases. The CDR3 contains 16 residues. Germline values: CDR1 MNHEY, CDR2 SMNVEV (reference sequence). V gave up 5 bases and J gave up 6 bases; unmatched junction bases: 13.

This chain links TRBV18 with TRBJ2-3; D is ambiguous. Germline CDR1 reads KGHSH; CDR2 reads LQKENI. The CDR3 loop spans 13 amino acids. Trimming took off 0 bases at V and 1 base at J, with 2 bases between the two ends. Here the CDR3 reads CASSPPGTDTQYF. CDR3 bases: TGTGCCAGCTCACCACCGGGCACAGATACGCAGTATTTT.

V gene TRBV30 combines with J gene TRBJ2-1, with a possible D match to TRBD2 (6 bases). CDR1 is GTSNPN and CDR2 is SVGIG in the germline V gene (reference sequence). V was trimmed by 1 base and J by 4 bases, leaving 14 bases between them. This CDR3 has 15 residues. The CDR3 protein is CAWSGGTLGYNEQFF. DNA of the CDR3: TGTGCCTGGAGTGGAGGGACTCTGGGGTACAATGAGCAGTTCTTC.

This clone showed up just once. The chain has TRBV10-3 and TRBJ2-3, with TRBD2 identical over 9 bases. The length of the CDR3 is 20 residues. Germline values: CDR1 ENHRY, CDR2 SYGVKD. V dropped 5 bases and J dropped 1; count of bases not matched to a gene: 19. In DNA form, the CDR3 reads TGTGCCATCAGTCGAGCCGGTCAGGCGGGAGGGCCCGTCGGCACAGATACGCAGTATTTT. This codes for CAISRAGQAGGPVGTDTQYF.

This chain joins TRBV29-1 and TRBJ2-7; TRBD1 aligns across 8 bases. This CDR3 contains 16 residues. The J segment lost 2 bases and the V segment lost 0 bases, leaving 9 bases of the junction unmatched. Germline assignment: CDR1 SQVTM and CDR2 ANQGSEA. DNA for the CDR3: TGCAGCGTTGAAGATATGACAGGGGTCCAGACCTACGAGCAGTACTTC. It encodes CSVEDMTGVQTYEQYF.

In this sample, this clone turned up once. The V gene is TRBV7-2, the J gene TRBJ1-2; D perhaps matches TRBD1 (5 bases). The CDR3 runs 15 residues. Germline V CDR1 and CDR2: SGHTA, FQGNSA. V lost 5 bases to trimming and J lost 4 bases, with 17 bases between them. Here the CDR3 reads CASSPFRDAGYGYTF. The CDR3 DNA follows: TGTGCCAGCAGCCCTTTCCGGGACGCAGGCTATGGCTACACCTTC.